Below are 30 T cell receptor beta chains sequenced from a single sample in a study of monozygotic twins with inflammatory bowel disease. Reprocessing the 5' RACE reads, TCRdb reports a single entry for every CDR3 protein and omits DNA. Recorded here are about 380,000 distinct CDR3 sequences; the top ten clones represent about 2.5%. Sequencing was carried out using blood. The source is a human donor with ulcerative colitis or Crohn's disease, or a healthy co-twin of an affected twin (not recorded which).

V and J are TRBV12-3 or TRBV12-4 and TRBJ1-4; TCRdb's D gene call, TRBD1, goes unchecked for lack of DNA. The CDR3 has 17 residues. The CDR3 sequence is CASSFPPGTGRGEKLFF.

The chain recombines TRBV18 with TRBJ1-1. Germline CDR1 is KGHSH and CDR2 is LQKENI. The length of the CDR3 is 17 residues. The CDR3 is CASSPTGRTAMNTEAFF.

The V and J genes are TRBV5-1 and TRBJ2-3; TCRdb's assignment of TRBD1 cannot be checked, as there is no DNA. Germline loops: CDR1 SGHRS, CDR2 YFSETQ. This CDR3 region has 14 residues. CDR3 region: CASSQTATIDTQYF. The full variable domain, with the rest looked up from reference TRBV5-1 and TRBJ2-3, is KAGVTQTPRYLIKTRGQQVTLSCSPISGHRSVSWYQQTPGQGLQFLFEYFSETQRNKGNFPGRFSGRQFSNSRSEMNVSTLELGDSALYLCASSQTATIDTQYFGPGTRLTVL.

J is TRBJ2-1 and V is TRBV11-3. Germline lookup yields CDR1 SGHNT and CDR2 YENEEA. The CDR3 sequence is 12 residues long. CDR3 region: CASSLNSNEQFF.

The genes are TRBV6-5 and TRBJ2-6. This CDR3 has 16 amino acids. CDR1 and CDR2 (germline): MNHEY, SVGAGI. The CDR3 loop reads CASSYSGVRGANVLTF.

The gene calls are TRBV4-1 and TRBJ2-7; TCRdb gives TRBD1 as the D gene, but with no DNA this cannot be confirmed. This CDR3 contains 16 residues. Germline V gene lookup returns CDR1 MGHRA and CDR2 YSYEKL. The chain's CDR3 is CASGPAGTGSSYEQYF.

The chain couples TRBV5-1 to TRBJ1-6; with no DNA, the TCRdb D assignment of TRBD1 cannot be verified. CDR1 SGHRS and CDR2 YFSETQ come from the germline V gene. This CDR3 is 13 amino acids long. CDR3 sequence: CASMMGTDSPLHF.

The chain combines TRBV19 with TRBJ1-1; TCRdb picks TRBD1, but there is no DNA to check that call. Germline CDR1 LNHDA, CDR2 SQIVND (reference sequence). The CDR3 sequence is 13 residues long. This CDR3 reads CASSMGRYTEAFF.

The rearrangement links TRBV29-1 to TRBJ2-6; lacking DNA, the TRBD2 call made by TCRdb goes unchecked. The CDR3 contains 15 residues. Germline CDR1 and CDR2: SQVTM and ANQGSEA. Here the CDR3 reads CQAGTPSSGANVLTF.

This sequence joins TRBV7-2 and TRBJ2-2; the TCRdb D gene call, TRBD1, has no DNA to confirm it. The germline V gene encodes CDR1 SGHTA and CDR2 FQGNSA. The CDR3 is made up of 15 amino acids. CDR3 amino acids: CASSLRGAGSGELFF.

The chain links TRBV5-1 to TRBJ2-1. Germline lookup yields CDR1 SGHRS and CDR2 YFSETQ. CDR3 length: 14 residues. The CDR3 protein is CASGVGQGNNEQFF.

The CDR3 is CASSLSPDSYEQYF. The J gene is TRBJ2-7, the V gene TRBV12-3 or TRBV12-4; TCRdb's assignment of TRBD1 cannot be checked, as there is no DNA. CDR3 size: 14 residues.

The chain joins TRBV7-9 to TRBJ1-5. This CDR3 comprises 12 residues. Looked up from germline, CDR1 is SEHNR and CDR2 is FQNEAQ (reference sequence). The CDR3 loop reads CASSPMGQAQHF.

The rearrangement joins TRBV5-1 to TRBJ1-1. The germline CDR1 and CDR2 sequences are SGHRS and YFSETQ. This CDR3 spans 13 amino acids. CDR3 region: CASSSSGYTEAFF.

This chain uses TRBV7-2 with TRBJ2-7. The CDR3 has 13 amino acids. The germline V gene has CDR1 SGHTA and CDR2 FQGNSA. Here the CDR3 reads CATSLVGRREQYF.

The J gene is TRBJ2-2, the V gene TRBV27; the D gene TCRdb calls, TRBD2, cannot be checked with no DNA. Germline values: CDR1 MNHEY, CDR2 SMNVEV (reference sequence). The CDR3 contains 14 residues. Here the CDR3 reads CASSRPDLPGELFF.

This sequence joins TRBV5-1 and TRBJ2-6; checking the TCRdb D call of TRBD1 is not possible without DNA. The CDR3 loop spans 18 amino acids. CDR1 and CDR2 from the germline V gene are SGHRS and YFSETQ. The CDR3 spells CASRKDTGGTSGANVLTF.

V and J are TRBV5-1 and TRBJ2-5; the TRBD1 assignment by TCRdb is unverifiable without DNA. Looked up from germline, CDR1 is SGHRS and CDR2 is YFSETQ. CDR3 length: 16 amino acids. CDR3 region: CASSLADRDRGETQYF.

The chain has TRBV4-3 and TRBJ2-1. Germline-derived CDR1 and CDR2 are LGHNA and YSLEER. This CDR3 region has 19 residues. The chain's CDR3 is CASSQVFGDRRGSYNEQFF.

V usage is TRBV19 and J usage is TRBJ1-2. The CDR3 contains 12 residues. Germline CDR1 reads LNHDA; CDR2 reads SQIVND (reference sequence). The CDR3 sequence is CASTQIPYGYTF.

The V and J genes are TRBV18 and TRBJ2-5. The germline V gene has CDR1 KGHSH and CDR2 LQKENI. The CDR3 consists of 13 residues. CDR3: CASSQGSEATQYF.

This chain connects TRBV6-1 to TRBJ2-3; TCRdb outputs TRBD2, but without DNA this stays unchecked. Germline V gene lookup returns CDR1 MNHNS and CDR2 SASEGT. This CDR3 comprises 14 residues. CDR3 in amino acids: CASSEPGRLSTQYF.

V is TRBV20-1 and J is TRBJ2-5; the TRBD1 assignment by TCRdb is unverifiable without DNA. In germline, CDR1 is DFQATT, CDR2 SNEGSKA (reference sequence). The CDR3 extends over 16 amino acids. This CDR3 reads CSAENRDDLLQETQYF.

This rearrangement joins TRBV20-1 to TRBJ1-2. Germline-derived CDR1 and CDR2 are DFQATT and SNEGSKA (reference sequence). The CDR3 contains 11 residues. CDR3: CSARKDWSYTF.

The chain employs TRBV12-5 and TRBJ2-1; TCRdb's D call, TRBD2, is unchecked because there is no DNA. The CDR3 is 16 residues long. Germline V gives CDR1 LGHNT, CDR2 FRNRAP. The CDR3 is CASGTSSGGAYNEQFF.

The chain links TRBV5-6 to TRBJ1-2. The CDR3 is made up of 12 amino acids. Germline-derived CDR1 and CDR2 are SGHDT and YYEEEE. CDR3 sequence reads: CASSVDRPGYTF.

The V and J genes are TRBV6-6 and TRBJ1-4. This CDR3 comprises 11 residues. Germline values: CDR1 MNHNY, CDR2 SVGAGI (reference sequence). CDR3 protein: CASSPSHQLFF.

The CDR3: CASSNRRLTGTGELFF. The V call is TRBV12-3 or TRBV12-4, the J call TRBJ2-2. The CDR3 runs to 16 residues.

The rearrangement uses TRBV9 and TRBJ2-7; the D call from TCRdb, TRBD1, cannot be confirmed without DNA. Germline V gene data show CDR1 as SGDLS and CDR2 as YYNGEE. The CDR3 has 14 amino acids. Here the CDR3 reads CASTPGGSSYEQYF.

The chain employs TRBV27 and TRBJ2-1; the D gene TCRdb calls, TRBD2, cannot be checked with no DNA. The germline CDR1 and CDR2 sequences are MNHEY and SMNVEV (reference sequence). CDR3 length: 15 residues. The CDR3 spells CASSPWSGGYNEQFF.